This passage covers 31 T cell receptor beta chains from one sample sequenced in a study of Ad26.COV2.S vaccination and SARS-CoV-2 variants. Produced via immunoSEQ multiplex PCR; TCRdb's table is partial and in-frame only. Among fewer than 900,000 clones listed, more than 70% were seen once. Treatment denoted: about 20 received Ad26.COV2.S at low or high dose, single or two shots; several received placebo; per-sample allocation not given. Specimens were obtained on day 63 following the first vaccine or placebo injection. The sequencing here drew on peripheral blood, taken in a trial of Ad26.COV2.S vaccine versus placebo. Receptors originate from a person between 18 and 60 years old who received the Ad26.COV2.S COVID-19 vaccine or a placebo.

This chain's CDR3 is CASSIRSSVNGYTF. In DNA form, the CDR3 reads TGTGCCAGTAGTATACGGAGCAGTGTCAATGGCTACACCTTC. V usage is TRBV19 and J usage is TRBJ1-2; D ambiguous. Trimming cost V 2 bases and J 6 bases, with 13 bases left between them. The CDR3 is 14 residues long. Per the germline V gene, CDR1 is LNHDA and CDR2 is SQIVND (reference sequence).

The rearrangement links TRBV29-1 to TRBJ1-4; D not resolved. Per germline, CDR1 SQVTM and CDR2 ANQGSEA. The length of the CDR3 is 10 residues. Trimming pared 5 bases from V and 5 bases from J, leaving 3 bases between. The CDR3 sequence: CSVRNEKLFF. DNA of the CDR3: TGCAGCGTTAGGAATGAAAAACTGTTTTTT.

J is TRBJ2-1 and V is TRBV5-6; 8 bases fit TRBD2. Germline values: CDR1 SGHDT, CDR2 YYEEEE. The CDR3 has 16 residues. After removal of 0 bases from V and 2 bases from J, the junction contained 4 bases not matched to a gene. The CDR3 loop reads CASSLAMRGAYNEQFF. The DNA of the CDR3 is TGTGCCAGCAGCTTGGCCATGCGGGGGGCCTACAATGAGCAGTTCTTC.

A remark on this clone: Within the sample, other DNA sequences also encode this same CDR3. The genes are TRBV3-1 (or the pseudogene TRBV3-2) and TRBJ2-2; the D is unclear. This CDR3 spans 11 amino acids. Trimming removed 3 bases from V and 7 bases from J, with 3 bases in between. The germline gives CDR1 LGHDT, CDR2 YNNKEL (reference sequence). The CDR3 bases are TGTGCCAGCAGCCAGGGCGGGGAGCTGTTTTTT. It specifies CASSQGGELFF.

The chain has TRBV10-2 and TRBJ2-2; unclear D gene. The germline gives CDR1 WSHSY, CDR2 SAAADI. The CDR3 has 10 residues. V was trimmed by 10 bases and J by 4 bases, leaving 4 bases between them. The CDR3 nucleotides are TGCGCCACTTCCACCGGGGAGCTGTTTTTT. Its translation: CATSTGELFF.

This clone was found a few times. The chain is built from TRBV6-2 or TRBV6-3 and TRBJ1-2, with a tentative D call TRBD1 (6 bases). CDR1 and CDR2 from the germline V gene are MNHEY and SVGEGT. The CDR3 runs 14 residues. Trimming shortened V by 5 bases and J by 4 bases, and 14 bases separated the two germline ends. CDR3 sequence: CASSTEQGIYGYTF. DNA for the CDR3: TGTGCCAGCAGTACCGAACAGGGAATCTATGGCTACACCTTC.

The CDR3 spells CASGFGGGRGDEQFF. The CDR3 nucleotides read TGTGCTAGTGGTTTCGGGGGCGGCAGGGGGGATGAGCAGTTCTTC. The V call is TRBV12-5, the J call TRBJ2-1; D perhaps matches TRBD1 (7 bases). The germline CDR1 and CDR2 sequences are LGHNT and FRNRAP. The ends were cut back, 3 bases at V and 8 bases at J, with 17 bases in the middle. The CDR3 covers 15 residues.

As concerns this clone: Other DNA sequences in the sample encode the same CDR3. This chain links TRBV18 with TRBJ1-5; D remains unclear. The CDR3 spans 13 residues. Per germline, CDR1 KGHSH and CDR2 LQKENI. The V gene lost 2 bases and the J gene lost 5 bases, with 7 bases spanning the gap. The CDR3 loop reads CASSPGGDQPQHF. CDR3 bases: TGTGCCAGCTCACCAGGTGGGGATCAGCCCCAGCATTTT.

The chain combines TRBV3-1 (or the pseudogene TRBV3-2) with TRBJ2-1, with D unclear. The V gene's germline CDR1 is LGHDT and CDR2 YNNKEL (reference sequence). The CDR3 is 15 residues long. V gave up 3 bases and J gave up 6 bases, with 15 bases separating them. The CDR3 reads CASSQEPRTSNEQFF. The CDR3 nucleotides are TGTGCCAGCAGCCAGGAACCGAGGACGAGCAATGAGCAGTTCTTC.

This clone was found once. This chain joins TRBV7-2 and TRBJ1-4; tentative D call: TRBD1 (5 bases). The V end lost 3 bases, the J end lost 7 bases, and 12 bases lay between the germline ends. This CDR3 comprises 14 residues. CDR1 is SGHTA and CDR2 is FQGNSA in the germline V gene. This CDR3 is CASSFQGVGEKLFF. CDR3 nucleotides: TGTGCCAGCAGCTTTCAGGGAGTTGGTGAAAAACTGTTTTTT.

The chain couples TRBV12-3 or TRBV12-4 to TRBJ1-2; D ambiguous. V gave up 7 bases and J gave up 0 bases, with 9 bases separating them. This CDR3 contains 13 residues. DNA of the CDR3: TGTGCCAGCAAATTGGAACCTAACTATGGCTACACCTTC. Protein: CASKLEPNYGYTF.

The chain's CDR3 is CASSQDWSDQETQYF. The CDR3 DNA reads as TGTGCCAGCAGCCAAGATTGGAGCGACCAAGAGACCCAGTACTTC. The chain uses TRBV3-1 (or the pseudogene TRBV3-2) and TRBJ2-5; D unresolved. Germline CDR1 LGHDT, CDR2 YNNKEL (reference sequence). The CDR3 spans 15 residues. Trimming stripped 0 bases from V and 0 bases from J, with 8 bases between.

This rearrangement joins TRBV2 to TRBJ2-5; TRBD1 aligns across 9 bases. The germline V gene has CDR1 SNHLY and CDR2 FYNNEI. This CDR3 contains 13 residues. With V trimmed by 6 bases and J by 5 bases, 4 bases remained unmatched. In nucleotides, the CDR3 is TGTGCCAGCAGGCGGGACAGGGTGGAGACCCAGTACTTC. It codes for CASRRDRVETQYF.

This clone was detected once. V gene TRBV7-2 combines with J gene TRBJ1-1, with D possibly TRBD1 on 6 matching bases. This CDR3 has 14 amino acids. Trimming shortened V by 2 bases and J by 4 bases, and 11 bases separated the two germline ends. Looked up from germline, CDR1 is SGHTA and CDR2 is FQGNSA. CDR3 DNA sequence: TGTGCCAGCAGCTTATCTCAGGGGATCACTGAAGCTTTCTTT. Its protein product is CASSLSQGITEAFF.

This sequence joins TRBV4-1 and TRBJ1-1; TRBD1 agrees at 7 bases. The CDR3 totals 13 residues. V shed 4 bases, J shed 5 bases, and the junction held 4 bases outside the gene matches. Germline V gives CDR1 MGHRA, CDR2 YSYEKL. The CDR3 protein is CASSPRQGTEAFF. The CDR3 DNA is TGCGCCAGCAGCCCACGACAGGGTACTGAAGCTTTCTTT.

V usage is TRBV2 and J usage is TRBJ2-7; 8 bases line up with TRBD2. The junction had 12 bases not matched to a gene; V was cut back by 7 bases and J by 7 bases. There are 14 residues in the CDR3. Germline V gives CDR1 SNHLY, CDR2 FYNNEI. The CDR3, as DNA: TGTGCCAGCACATTCAGCGGGAGAGGCGGAGAGCAGTACTTC. It codes for CASTFSGRGGEQYF.

V is TRBV5-6 and J is TRBJ2-2; 11 bases are a match to TRBD2. The CDR3 consists of 16 residues. The germline gives CDR1 SGHDT, CDR2 YYEEEE. V shed 1 base, J shed 7 bases, and the junction held 6 bases outside the gene matches. The CDR3 region has the DNA TGTGCCAGCAGCTTGTTTCAGACTAGCGGGGACGGGGAGCTGTTTTTT. Translating it yields CASSLFQTSGDGELFF.

The chain recombines TRBV30 with TRBJ2-1; 7 nucleotides line up with TRBD2. CDR1 and CDR2 (germline): GTSNPN, SVGIG (reference sequence). The CDR3 has 14 amino acids. Unmatched junction bases numbered 11, after V lost 3 bases and J lost 9 bases. The CDR3 region is CAWSAQAGYAEQFF. The CDR3 DNA follows: TGTGCCTGGAGCGCCCAAGCGGGATATGCTGAGCAGTTCTTC.

The chain carries TRBV2 and TRBJ1-6; D unclear. The germline V gene encodes CDR1 SNHLY and CDR2 FYNNEI. This CDR3 has 14 residues. The germline V and J ends were trimmed by 4 bases and 7 bases, with 11 bases remaining between them. CDR3 coding DNA: TGTGCCAGCAGTGTGACGCAGGAAAATTCACCCCTCCACTTT. Amino acids: CASSVTQENSPLHF.

J is TRBJ1-6 and V is TRBV30, with D perhaps TRBD1 (6 bases). Germline CDR1 and CDR2: GTSNPN and SVGIG (reference sequence). This CDR3 comprises 15 residues. V was cut by 0 bases and J by 9 bases, with 15 bases left in between. CDR3 bases: TGTGCCTGGAGTGTAGGGGGGGGCTCTGGTTCACCCCTCCACTTT. As protein: CAWSVGGGSGSPLHF.

This clone was detected a few times. The rearrangement joins TRBV7-2 to TRBJ1-5, with D perhaps matching TRBD1 (5 bases). CDR3 length: 13 amino acids. V shed 2 bases and J shed 5 bases, with 7 bases lying between them. From germline, CDR1 is SGHTA and CDR2 FQGNSA. The DNA for the CDR3 is TGTGCCAGCAGCTTACCGGGGGATCAGCCCCAGCATTTT. Translating it yields CASSLPGDQPQHF.

The chain employs TRBV5-4 and TRBJ2-7; tentative D call: TRBD1 (6 bases). CDR1 SGHNT and CDR2 YYREEE come from the germline V gene (reference sequence). CDR3 length equals 13 residues. V was shortened by 2 bases and J by 5 bases, with 11 bases between the two germline ends. DNA for the CDR3: TGTGCCAGCAGCTTCGGCAGGGGAAACGAGCAGTACTTC. It specifies CASSFGRGNEQYF.

The chain has TRBV5-8 and TRBJ1-1; no definite D call. From germline, CDR1 is SGHTS and CDR2 YDEGEE. This CDR3 is built from 15 residues. V was cut by 4 bases and J by 0 bases, with 13 bases left in between. For the CDR3, the DNA is TGTGCCAGCAGCCAGCGAAGGAACATGAACACTGAAGCTTTCTTT. Amino acids: CASSQRRNMNTEAFF.

This chain connects TRBV27 to TRBJ2-7; 8 nucleotides match TRBD1. The germline gives CDR1 MNHEY, CDR2 SMNVEV (reference sequence). J lost 4 bases, V lost 3 bases, and 2 bases had no gene match. The length of the CDR3 is 13 residues. Here the CDR3 reads CASSFRDRYEQYF. The CDR3 region has the DNA TGTGCCAGCAGTTTTCGGGACAGGTACGAGCAGTACTTC.

This chain links TRBV9 with TRBJ2-5; the match to TRBD2 covers 9 bases. The length of the CDR3 is 15 residues. Germline values: CDR1 SGDLS, CDR2 YYNGEE. V lost 3 bases and J lost 4; bases outside the gene matches: 7. CDR3 protein: CASSAAGGRLETQYF. CDR3 coding DNA: TGTGCCAGCAGCGCCGCGGGGGGGCGGTTAGAGACCCAGTACTTC.

The rearrangement uses TRBV7-9 and TRBJ1-1; unclear D gene. The germline V and J ends were trimmed by 4 bases and 3 bases, with 18 bases remaining between them. In germline, CDR1 is SEHNR, CDR2 FQNEAQ (reference sequence). There are 16 residues in the CDR3. The CDR3 is CASSSRAAGVDTEAFF. CDR3 bases: TGTGCCAGCAGCTCCCGGGCCGCGGGAGTGGACACTGAAGCTTTCTTT.

This clone was detected a few times. The V and J genes are TRBV4-2 and TRBJ1-3; D is possibly TRBD1 (5 bases). This CDR3 comprises 14 residues. The germline CDR1 and CDR2 sequences are LGHNA and YNFKEQ. V was clipped by 2 bases and J by 4 bases, with 9 bases between them. This CDR3 is CASSQSWDGNTIYF. The CDR3, as DNA: TGTGCCAGCAGCCAATCCTGGGACGGAAACACCATATATTTT.

V gene TRBV13 combines with J gene TRBJ2-1; TRBD2 matches 10 bases. The CDR3 has 15 amino acids. CDR1 and CDR2 (germline): PRHDT, FYEKMQ (reference sequence). V shed 0 bases, J shed 7 bases, and the junction held 3 bases outside the gene matches. The CDR3 loop is CASSLGAGGRNEQFF. The DNA of the CDR3 is TGTGCCAGCAGCTTAGGAGCGGGGGGGCGGAATGAGCAGTTCTTC.

This rearrangement joins TRBV12-3 or TRBV12-4 to TRBJ2-5; D may be TRBD1 (6 bases). The V end was cut by 6 bases, the J end by 5 bases, with 10 bases between. There are 12 residues in the CDR3. The CDR3 nucleotides are TGTGCCAGCAGGGGGGCCTTGGAGACCCAGTACTTC. Protein product: CASRGALETQYF.

CDR3 sequence: CASRPTGGNEKLFF. DNA of the CDR3: TGCGCCAGCAGACCGACAGGGGGAAATGAAAAACTGTTTTTT. The genes are TRBV4-3 and TRBJ1-4; 9 bases agree with TRBD1. The CDR3 runs to 14 residues. Germline V gene data show CDR1 as LGHNA and CDR2 as YSLEER. V was pared by 6 bases and J by 5 bases, with 4 bases of the junction left unmatched.

The chain employs TRBV6-5 and TRBJ2-3; 9 nucleotides match TRBD2. The germline V gene encodes CDR1 MNHEY and CDR2 SVGAGI. This CDR3 spans 14 amino acids. The V gene end was trimmed by 5 bases and the J gene end by 6 bases; junction bases not matched to a gene: 6. DNA for the CDR3: TGTGCCAGCAGTAGACTAGCGGCGGGGGATACGCAGTATTTT. It codes for CASSRLAAGDTQYF.